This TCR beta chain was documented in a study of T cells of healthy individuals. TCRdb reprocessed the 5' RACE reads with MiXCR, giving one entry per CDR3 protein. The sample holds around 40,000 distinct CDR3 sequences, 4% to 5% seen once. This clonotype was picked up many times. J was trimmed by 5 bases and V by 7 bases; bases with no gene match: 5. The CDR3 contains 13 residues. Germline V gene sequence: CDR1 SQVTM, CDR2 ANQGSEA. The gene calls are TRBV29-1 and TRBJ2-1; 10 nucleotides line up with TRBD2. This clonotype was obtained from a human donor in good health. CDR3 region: CSAGTSADNEQFF. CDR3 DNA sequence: TGCAGCGCCGGGACTAGCGCCGACAATGAGCAGTTCTTC.